The 25 T cell receptor beta chains below come from one sample, sequenced in a study of CD8+ T cells in alopecia areata listed by TCRdb under 2018. Read against the paper, the sample's time point label means: about 4 weeks on oral tofacitinib. Sample treatment or condition, as interpreted from the label and publication: oral pan-JAK inhibitor, 5-10 mg twice daily. Libraries were made using the immunoSEQ multiplex PCR assay. RNA was extracted from all samples and reverse transcribed into cDNA, which served as template for TCR sequencing. This immuneACCESS table, as held by TCRdb, lists in-frame sequences with V and J called but not all clones. Of the missing ones, under half trace to an unresolved V gene in checked studies; the others have no known cause. The sample yields about 140,000 clones; approximately 90% were counted once. Roughly 13% of the sample rests with the top ten. The sample was CD8+ T cells sorted from blood, taken at week 4, from a patient treated with tofacitinib. The receptors come from a human donor with alopecia areata.

This chain joins TRBV30 and TRBJ2-7; TRBD2 might be the D (5 bases). The V gene's germline CDR1 is GTSNPN and CDR2 SVGIG (reference sequence). Trimming removed 2 bases at V and 6 bases at J, with 11 bases between. This CDR3 has 12 residues. The CDR3 spells CAWSLWAGEQYF. For the CDR3, the DNA is TGTGCCTGGAGTCTTTGGGCGGGCGAGCAGTACTTC.

This clone showed up just once. J is TRBJ1-3 and V is TRBV7-6; D is possibly TRBD1 (5 bases). Trimming left V 1 base short and J 4 bases short, with 14 bases between. Germline loops: CDR1 SGHVS, CDR2 FNYEAQ. The CDR3 consists of 16 residues. This CDR3 is CASSLGVGLGGNTIYF. Written as DNA, the CDR3 is TGTGCCAGCAGCTTAGGCGTGGGGCTCGGCGGAAACACCATATATTTT.

The genes are TRBV7-9 and TRBJ1-2; 7 nucleotides agree with TRBD1. From germline, CDR1 is SEHNR and CDR2 FQNEAQ (reference sequence). V dropped 5 bases and J dropped 4; count of bases not matched to a gene: 13. This CDR3 is built from 16 residues. CDR3: CASSGEGQAFGYGYTF. CDR3 in DNA: TGTGCCAGCAGCGGAGAAGGACAGGCCTTTGGCTATGGCTACACCTTC.

This chain links TRBV29-1 with TRBJ2-1; D tentatively fits TRBD1 or TRBD2 (5 bases each). Germline values: CDR1 SQVTM, CDR2 ANQGSEA. The CDR3 is 14 amino acids. The germline V and J ends were trimmed by 6 bases and 2 bases, with 14 bases remaining between them. The CDR3 loop is CSVLGRETYNEQFF. The CDR3 bases are TGCAGCGTACTGGGACGGGAAACCTACAATGAGCAGTTCTTC.

The rearrangement links TRBV14 to TRBJ1-1, with D possibly matching TRBD1 (6 bases). Germline V gene sequence: CDR1 SGHDN, CDR2 FVKESK. The CDR3 totals 14 residues. With 5 bases removed from V and 8 bases from J, the gap between germline ends came to 18 bases. Here the CDR3 reads CASSVPGQPREAFF. The DNA of the CDR3 is TGTGCCAGCAGCGTTCCCGGACAGCCCAGGGAAGCTTTCTTT.

The chain carries TRBV9 and TRBJ2-3, with TRBD1 matching over 9 bases. The CDR3 length is 16 residues. V was clipped by 3 bases and J by 4 bases; unmatched bases: 9. The V gene's germline CDR1 is SGDLS and CDR2 YYNGEE. The CDR3 spells CASSGLGDRDADTQYF. CDR3 bases: TGTGCCAGCAGCGGGCTTGGGGACAGGGACGCAGATACGCAGTATTTT.

The sample holds a few counts of this clone. The CDR3 sequence is CASSLGTSGRVYNEQFF. The CDR3 DNA follows: TGTGCCAGCAGCTTAGGGACTAGCGGGAGAGTCTACAATGAGCAGTTCTTC. The gene calls are TRBV7-9 and TRBJ2-1, with 13 nucleotides matching TRBD2. Germline lookup yields CDR1 SEHNR and CDR2 FQNEAQ (reference sequence). V was clipped by 1 base and J by 3 bases; unmatched bases: 3. This CDR3 has 17 residues. Full variable domain (remainder filled in from reference TRBV7-9 and TRBJ2-1): DTGVSQNPRHKITKRGQNVTFRCDPISEHNRLYWYRQTLGQGPEFLTYFQNEAQLEKSRLLSDRFSAERPKGSFSTLEIQRTEQGDSAMYLCASSLGTSGRVYNEQFFGPGTRLTVL.

The chain combines TRBV19 with TRBJ2-7; D may be TRBD1 or TRBD2 (5 bases each). The V gene lost 5 bases and the J gene lost 4 bases, with 12 bases spanning the gap. The CDR3 runs 13 residues. Germline V gives CDR1 LNHDA, CDR2 SQIVND (reference sequence). Written as DNA, the CDR3 is TGTGCCAGTAGTGTCCTCTGGGGGTACGAGCAGTACTTC. Amino acids: CASSVLWGYEQYF.

The chain combines TRBV29-1 with TRBJ2-7; 7 positions match TRBD1. This CDR3 comprises 14 residues. V dropped 6 bases and J dropped 6; count of bases not matched to a gene: 14. The germline gives CDR1 SQVTM, CDR2 ANQGSEA. The CDR3 here is CSVRTGVVAGEQYF. In nucleotides, the CDR3 is TGCAGCGTCAGAACAGGGGTCGTGGCTGGCGAGCAGTACTTC.

This chain connects TRBV27 to TRBJ2-7; TRBD2 aligns across 7 bases. The CDR3 sequence is 14 residues long. With V trimmed by 3 bases and J by 6 bases, 8 bases remained unmatched. The V gene's germline CDR1 is MNHEY and CDR2 SMNVEV (reference sequence). The CDR3 reads CASSFGSGFSEQYF. In DNA form, the CDR3 reads TGTGCCAGCAGTTTTGGTAGCGGGTTTAGCGAGCAGTACTTC.

The genes are TRBV29-1 and TRBJ1-1; D may be TRBD1 (5 bases). CDR3 size: 15 residues. Germline V gene sequence: CDR1 SQVTM, CDR2 ANQGSEA. Trimming pared 6 bases from V and 1 base from J, leaving 18 bases between. In DNA, the CDR3 is TGCAGCGTCTTCTTGGGGGTCAGGACGAACACTGAAGCTTTCTTT. Its translation: CSVFLGVRTNTEAFF.

The rearrangement uses TRBV2 and TRBJ1-1; D gene uncertain. CDR1 and CDR2 from the germline V gene are SNHLY and FYNNEI. This CDR3 is built from 12 residues. Trimming took off 8 bases at V and 0 bases at J, with 7 bases between the two ends. The CDR3, as DNA: TGTGCCAGCGGTCAGGTGAACACTGAAGCTTTCTTT. This sequence encodes CASGQVNTEAFF.

The chain employs TRBV7-6 and TRBJ2-2, with unresolved D. V was trimmed by 5 bases and J by 5 bases, leaving 3 bases between them. CDR1 is SGHVS and CDR2 is FNYEAQ in the germline V gene. The CDR3 extends over 11 amino acids. DNA of the CDR3: TGTGCCAGCAGCCTTACCGGGGAGCTGTTTTTT. Translation gives CASSLTGELFF.

V is TRBV29-1 and J is TRBJ1-1; no definite D call. Germline CDR1 and CDR2: SQVTM and ANQGSEA. V lost 6 bases and J lost 5, with 19 bases in between. The CDR3 is made up of 14 amino acids. The CDR3 loop is CSVVGGGTMTEAFF. Here the CDR3 DNA reads TGCAGCGTGGTGGGAGGCGGCACGATGACTGAAGCTTTCTTT.

The chain links TRBV7-8 to TRBJ2-7; the D gene is possibly TRBD1 (6 bases). The germline V gene has CDR1 SGHVS and CDR2 FQNEAQ. The CDR3 contains 14 residues. V lost 9 bases, J lost 0 bases, and 15 bases lay in between. The CDR3 spells CASLPDRNSYEQYF. DNA for the CDR3: TGTGCCAGTCTTCCAGACAGGAACTCCTACGAGCAGTACTTC.

This chain joins TRBV28 and TRBJ2-2; possibly TRBD1 for D (5 bases). The CDR3 contains 16 residues. The germline V gene has CDR1 MDHEN and CDR2 SYDVKM. V was pared by 4 bases and J by 0 bases, with 12 bases between. The CDR3 spells CASSSATDPNTGELFF. The CDR3 DNA follows: TGTGCCAGCAGTTCAGCGACAGACCCGAACACCGGGGAGCTGTTTTTT.

The rearrangement links TRBV14 to TRBJ2-1; the match to TRBD2 covers 10 bases. Per the germline V gene, CDR1 is SGHDN and CDR2 is FVKESK. V gave up 2 bases and J gave up 9 bases; unmatched junction bases: 7. This CDR3 is built from 15 residues. The CDR3 DNA follows: TGTGCCAGCAGCCAATTGGTAGCGGGAGGCGGTGAGCAGTTCTTC. As protein: CASSQLVAGGGEQFF.

The CDR3 loop reads CASSLVGAENNEQFF. The CDR3 DNA reads TGTGCCAGCAGCTTAGTAGGGGCGGAGAACAATGAGCAGTTCTTC. The V gene is TRBV7-9, the J gene TRBJ2-1, with D possibly being TRBD1 (5 bases). The CDR3 has 15 residues. Trimming stripped 1 base from V and 5 bases from J, with 12 bases between. From germline, CDR1 is SEHNR and CDR2 FQNEAQ (reference sequence).

This sequence joins TRBV5-1 and TRBJ2-1; 11 bases match TRBD2. This CDR3 comprises 15 residues. Trimming at V came to 4 bases and at J to 2 bases, leaving 2 bases not matched to a gene. Germline V gene sequence: CDR1 SGHRS, CDR2 YFSETQ. The CDR3 sequence is CASSPTSGAYNEQFF. Here the CDR3 DNA reads TGCGCCAGCAGCCCGACTAGCGGGGCCTACAATGAGCAGTTCTTC.

This clone was seen a few times. Within the sample, other DNA sequences also encode this same CDR3. This chain uses TRBV29-1 with TRBJ2-7, with D maybe TRBD1 (5 bases). From germline, CDR1 is SQVTM and CDR2 ANQGSEA. The CDR3 has 11 amino acids. V was trimmed by 6 bases and J by 2 bases, leaving 8 bases between them. The CDR3 DNA reads TGCAGCGTACCAGGGACCTACGAGCAGTACTTC. As protein: CSVPGTYEQYF.

This chain joins TRBV7-2 and TRBJ2-7; D is possibly TRBD2 (5 bases). Trimming cost V 1 base and J 5 bases, with 12 bases left between them. The CDR3 spans 14 residues. Germline CDR1 reads SGHTA; CDR2 reads FQGNSA. CDR3: CASSLVAPGDEQYF. CDR3 bases: TGTGCCAGCAGCTTAGTCGCCCCCGGGGACGAGCAGTACTTC.

This clone was seen a few times. The chain recombines TRBV29-1 with TRBJ2-1; D is perhaps TRBD1 or TRBD2 (5 bases each). Germline V gene lookup returns CDR1 SQVTM and CDR2 ANQGSEA. The CDR3 is 16 amino acids. Trimming stripped 0 bases from V and 1 base from J, with 13 bases between. In DNA, the CDR3 is TGCAGCGTTGAAGATGAGGGACCGATATCCTACAATGAGCAGTTCTTC. Protein product: CSVEDEGPISYNEQFF.

The chain is built from TRBV2 and TRBJ1-1, with D hard to call. Germline CDR1 SNHLY, CDR2 FYNNEI. The CDR3 sequence is 12 residues long. V was trimmed by 0 bases and J by 8 bases, leaving 7 bases between them. This CDR3 is CASSEAVREAFF. The CDR3 nucleotides read TGTGCCAGCAGTGAAGCTGTACGCGAAGCTTTCTTT.

The V call is TRBV14, the J call TRBJ2-7; D is unclear. The CDR3 contains 12 residues. V lost 3 bases, J lost 2 bases, and 5 bases lay in between. Looked up from germline, CDR1 is SGHDN and CDR2 is FVKESK. CDR3 loop: CASSQSPYEQYF. CDR3 nucleotide sequence: TGTGCCAGCAGCCAGAGCCCCTACGAGCAGTACTTC.

CDR3 nucleotides: TGCGCCAGCAGCTTGACCCGGGACGACAGTGAAGCTTTCTTT. Translating it yields CASSLTRDDSEAFF. The gene calls are TRBV5-1 and TRBJ1-1; D is possibly TRBD1 (5 bases). Germline CDR1 is SGHRS and CDR2 is YFSETQ. Deletions cut 1 base from V and 7 bases from J, with 14 bases between. This CDR3 contains 14 residues. Drawing the rest from reference TRBV5-1 and TRBJ1-1, the complete variable domain is KAGVTQTPRYLIKTRGQQVTLSCSPISGHRSVSWYQQTPGQGLQFLFEYFSETQRNKGNFPGRFSGRQFSNSRSEMNVSTLELGDSALYLCASSLTRDDSEAFFGQGTRLTVV.